One TCR beta chain is described in this entry. Its antigen is unknown. Germline CDR1 LGHNA, CDR2 YSLEER. This CDR3 region has 14 residues. The V and J ends lost 4 bases and 8 bases respectively, with 17 bases between them. Specified treatment: roughly 11-day PBMC culture with coronavirus spike peptide pools or control peptides (ViraFEST assay). The sample belongs to a study of vaccination and CD4 T cells after COVID-19. Study details: Post-COVID draws followed diagnosis by a median 101 days (range 35 to 161). From HCoV-229E, HCoV-OC43, HCoV-NL63 and SARS-CoV-2, overlapping spike peptides were used to stimulate the cells.

Sequencing of the DNA from cultured CD4+ T cells was carried out with the Oncomine TCR Beta short-read assay. TCRdb reprocessed the PCR reads via MiXCR and lists one record per CDR3 protein. The sample has 10,000 to 12,000 distinct CDR3 sequences; about four fifths are singletons. The sample comprised CD4+ T cells from blood, cultured in vitro. This TCR came from a human donor who had recovered from COVID-19. The J gene is TRBJ1-2, the V gene TRBV4-3; no firm D call. The CDR3 DNA sequence: TGCGCCAGCAGCCTTCGGACGGGAAAGGAGGGCTACACCTTC. It is translated as CASSLRTGKEGYTF.